These T cell receptor beta chains were read from a single sample in a study of T cell repertoires in cytomegalovirus infection. Their cognate antigens are unknown. TCRdb used MiXCR to reprocess the reads, holding one entry per CDR3 protein. The sample consists of roughly 990,000 distinct CDR3 sequences, around a third of them appearing once. The sequences come from cultured CD8+ T cells from PBMCs, collected from culture after CMV antigen stimulation. The receptors were sampled from a human donor in good health (CMV status not recorded). Some clones in this sample may be carry-over from other donors' samples. Each CDR3 is given with its conserved first and last residue. Fields, in order: D gene, V gene, J gene, clone size, CDR3 protein, CDR3 DNA. D genes are given only for firm matches. A clone size is listed for some rows: how often the clone was seen (once, few, many), or a class if it is expanded.

-	TRBV7-4	TRBJ2-1	-	CASSQLATGRAQFF	TGTGCCAGCAGCCAATTAGCTACAGGGCGGGCGCAGTTCTTC
TRBD1	TRBV20-1	TRBJ1-5	-	CSAPGTGFYSNQPQHF	TGCAGTGCTCCGGGGACAGGCTTCTATAGCAATCAGCCCCAGCATTTT
TRBD2	TRBV6-6	TRBJ2-2	-	CASRQRGIKGELFF	TGTGCCAGCAGGCAGCGGGGAATTAAAGGGGAGCTGTTTTTT
TRBD1	TRBV7-8	TRBJ1-2	few	CASSLQTGAYAVGYTF	TGTGCCAGCAGCTTACAGACAGGGGCATATGCGGTCGGCTACACCTTC
-	TRBV7-9	TRBJ1-2	many	CASSSRADVNYGYTF	TGTGCCAGCAGCTCCCGGGCAGACGTAAACTATGGCTACACCTTC
-	TRBV14	TRBJ1-2	-	CASSPQFGGHYGYTF	TGTGCCAGCAGCCCACAGTTTGGGGGTCACTATGGCTACACCTTC
TRBD2	TRBV10-2	TRBJ2-7	few	CASSQWGGGYEQYF	TGCGCCAGCAGTCAGTGGGGGGGAGGGTACGAGCAGTACTTC
TRBD1	TRBV6-2/TRBV6-3	TRBJ2-5	few	CASSSEARGRETQYF	TGTGCCAGCAGTTCCGAGGCCAGGGGGAGAGAGACCCAGTACTTC
TRBD1	TRBV4-1	TRBJ2-1	once	CASSQVGQAYNEQFF	TGCGCCAGCAGCCAAGTGGGACAGGCGTACAATGAGCAGTTCTTC
-	TRBV4-3	TRBJ1-1	-	CASSQDRTGAATEAFF	TGCGCCAGCAGCCAAGATAGGACCGGGGCGGCCACTGAAGCTTTCTTT
TRBD1	TRBV7-8	TRBJ2-2	few	CASSLPRDRGPGGTGELFF	TGTGCCAGCAGCTTACCACGGGACAGGGGGCCGGGTGGCACCGGGGAGCTGTTTTTT
TRBD1	TRBV27	TRBJ1-1	few	CASSLGQGAGGGEAFF	TGTGCCAGCAGTTTAGGACAGGGGGCCGGAGGGGGGGAAGCTTTCTTT
TRBD1	TRBV6-2/TRBV6-3	TRBJ1-2	few	CASSRQGIAFGYTF	TGTGCCAGCAGTCGACAGGGAATTGCCTTTGGCTACACCTTC
-	TRBV6-6	TRBJ1-2	few	CASSYPQPSSRRGYGYTF	TGTGCCAGCAGTTACCCCCAACCGAGCTCTCGTCGGGGATATGGCTACACCTTC
TRBD1	TRBV5-1	TRBJ2-1	-	CASSWIRDRGRHEQFF	TGCGCCAGCAGCTGGATCCGGGACAGGGGGCGGCATGAGCAGTTCTTC
-	TRBV7-6	TRBJ2-3	many	CASSLEGPSTDTQYF	TGTGCCAGCAGCTTAGAAGGACCCAGCACAGATACGCAGTATTTT
-	TRBV7-9	TRBJ1-2	many	CASSQSVLTYGYTF	TGTGCCAGCAGCCAGTCGGTCTTAACTTATGGCTACACCTTC
-	TRBV7-2	TRBJ1-2	many	CASSLGVSNYGYTF	TGTGCCAGCAGCTTAGGGGTTTCTAACTATGGCTACACCTTC
-	TRBV7-8	TRBJ1-1	-	CASSSGRDIRHTEAFF	TGTGCCAGCAGCTCTGGCCGGGACATCAGGCACACTGAAGCTTTCTTT
-	TRBV19	TRBJ2-1	many	CASSIEFSSYNEQFF	TGTGCCAGTAGCATTGAGTTCAGTTCCTACAATGAGCAGTTCTTC
TRBD1	TRBV29-1	TRBJ1-1	few	CSVNDRGNHGTEAFF	TGCAGCGTTAACGACAGGGGGAATCACGGCACTGAAGCTTTCTTT
-	TRBV7-4	TRBJ1-2	-	CASSSVPPDPTGYGYTF	TGTGCCAGCAGCTCCGTTCCACCCGACCCGACGGGCTATGGCTACACCTTC
-	TRBV29-1	TRBJ2-2	few	CSVEGGVAGELFF	TGCAGCGTTGAAGGAGGGGTCGCCGGGGAGCTGTTTTTT
TRBD2	TRBV7-6	TRBJ2-3	-	CASSLEVAGGPGTDTQYF	TGTGCCAGCAGCTTAGAGGTGGCGGGGGGGCCGGGCACAGATACGCAGTATTTT
TRBD1	TRBV7-9	TRBJ1-2	few	CASSVTGGRDGYTF	TGTGCCAGCAGCGTGACAGGGGGCCGGGATGGCTACACCTTC
-	TRBV11-2	TRBJ2-4	few	CASSLGWGRQNIQYF	TGTGCCAGCAGCTTAGGATGGGGCCGGCAAAACATTCAGTACTTC
TRBD1	TRBV19	TRBJ2-7	many	CASSTGTGSSEQYF	TGTGCCAGTAGTACCGGGACAGGCTCGAGCGAGCAGTACTTC
TRBD2	TRBV20-1	TRBJ2-1	-	CSATGLAGAEYNEQFF	TGCAGTGCTACGGGACTAGCGGGGGCCGAATACAATGAGCAGTTCTTC
-	TRBV9	TRBJ1-2	few	CASSPPPDRQAYGYTF	TGTGCCAGCAGCCCCCCCCCGGACAGACAGGCTTATGGCTACACCTTC
-	TRBV2	TRBJ1-4	few	CASDLPEGRFNEKLFF	TGTGCCAGTGATCTCCCGGAGGGCAGGTTTAATGAAAAACTGTTTTTT
TRBD1	TRBV24-1	TRBJ2-1	few	CATSAPGQGSYNEQFF	TGTGCCACCAGCGCACCGGGACAGGGAAGCTACAATGAGCAGTTCTTC
-	TRBV7-3	TRBJ1-1	-	CASSLTRGQNTEAFF	TGTGCCAGCAGCTTAACGCGGGGCCAGAACACTGAAGCTTTCTTT
-	TRBV18	TRBJ1-1	-	CASSPSVQMNTEAFF	TGTGCCAGCTCACCATCGGTACAAATGAACACTGAAGCTTTCTTT
TRBD1	TRBV9	TRBJ1-2	-	CASSANPGGNYGYTF	TGTGCCAGCAGCGCCAATCCAGGGGGCAACTATGGCTACACCTTC
TRBD1	TRBV3-1	TRBJ2-1	-	CASSQDQGASYNEQFF	TGTGCCAGCAGCCAAGACCAGGGGGCCTCCTACAATGAGCAGTTCTTC
-	TRBV7-8	TRBJ1-2	-	CASTQHEGFGYTF	TGTGCCAGCACACAACATGAGGGGTTTGGCTACACCTTC
TRBD1	TRBV27	TRBJ2-2	-	CASSSLGTDTGELFF	TGTGCCAGCAGTTCCCTCGGGACAGACACCGGGGAGCTGTTTTTT
TRBD1	TRBV12-3/TRBV12-4	TRBJ2-5	few	CASVSFGGRGLETQYF	TGTGCCAGCGTTAGTTTTGGCGGCAGGGGGCTTGAGACCCAGTACTTC
-	TRBV4-1	TRBJ2-7	-	CASSQDGQGIPYEQYF	TGCGCCAGCAGCCAAGATGGGCAGGGTATCCCCTACGAGCAGTACTTC
-	TRBV12-3/TRBV12-4	TRBJ2-1	few	CASSLGLISTNEQFF	TGTGCCAGCAGTTTGGGACTGATTAGTACGAATGAGCAGTTCTTC
TRBD2	TRBV5-8	TRBJ2-2	few	CASSLSGLAGNTGELFF	TGTGCCAGCAGCTTGTCTGGACTAGCGGGGAACACCGGGGAGCTGTTTTTT
-	TRBV15	TRBJ2-3	few	CATSIQVRLAGPRDTDAQYF	TGTGCCACCAGCATCCAGGTCCGACTGGCGGGGCCAAGGGACACAGATGCGCAGTATTTT
-	TRBV28	TRBJ2-4	-	CASSLQARDIQYF	TGTGCCAGCAGTTTACAAGCAAGGGACATTCAGTACTTC
TRBD1	TRBV7-9	TRBJ1-2	-	CASSLVRDRANYGYTF	TGTGCCAGCAGCTTAGTAAGGGACAGGGCGAACTATGGCTACACCTTC
-	TRBV7-9	TRBJ2-1	many	CASRGKATLSEQFF	TGTGCCAGCAGGGGGAAAGCGACTTTGAGTGAGCAGTTCTTC
TRBD1	TRBV7-2	TRBJ2-4	few	CASSLGTGGNIQYF	TGTGCCAGCAGCTTAGGGACAGGGGGCAACATTCAGTACTTC